The present entry profiles one T cell receptor beta chain with its context. V gave up 5 bases and J gave up 1 base, with 14 bases separating them. The germline CDR1 and CDR2 sequences are MGHDK and SYGVNS. There are 15 residues in the CDR3. The PCR had 60 Vbeta and 13 Jbeta primers. Only in-frame clones appear in the TCRdb table, and some are missing; sequencing was by immunoSEQ multiplex PCR. Of 100,000 to 120,000 clones in the sample, 15% were seen once. This sample is drawn from a study of cytomegalovirus exposure and HLA in healthy donors. This receptor was identified in a female donor in good health and CMV-seronegative. This chain joins TRBV25-1 and TRBJ1-1, with a possible D match to TRBD1 (6 bases). Sequenced input: PBMCs. In DNA form, the CDR3 reads TGTGCCAGCAGTCCTTTGACAGGCCAGAACACTGAAGCTTTCTTT. Its protein is CASSPLTGQNTEAFF.